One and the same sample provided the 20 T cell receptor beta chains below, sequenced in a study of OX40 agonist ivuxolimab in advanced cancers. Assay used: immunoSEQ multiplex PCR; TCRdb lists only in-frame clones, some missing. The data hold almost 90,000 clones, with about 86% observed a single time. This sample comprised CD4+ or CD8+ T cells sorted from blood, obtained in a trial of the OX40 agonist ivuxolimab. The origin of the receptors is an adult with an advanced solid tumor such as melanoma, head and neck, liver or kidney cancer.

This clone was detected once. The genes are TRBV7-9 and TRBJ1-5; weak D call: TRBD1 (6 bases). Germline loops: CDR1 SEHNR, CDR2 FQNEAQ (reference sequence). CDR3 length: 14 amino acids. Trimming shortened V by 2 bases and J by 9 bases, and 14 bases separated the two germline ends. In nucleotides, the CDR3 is TGTGCCAGCAGCTTAAACCGTGTAGGGGGGCCCCAGCATTTT. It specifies CASSLNRVGGPQHF.

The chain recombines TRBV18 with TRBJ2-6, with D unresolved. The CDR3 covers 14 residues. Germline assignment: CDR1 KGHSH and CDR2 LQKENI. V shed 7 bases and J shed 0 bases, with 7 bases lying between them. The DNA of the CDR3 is TGTGCCAGCTTCCCCTCCTCTGGGGCCAACGTCCTGACTTTC. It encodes CASFPSSGANVLTF.

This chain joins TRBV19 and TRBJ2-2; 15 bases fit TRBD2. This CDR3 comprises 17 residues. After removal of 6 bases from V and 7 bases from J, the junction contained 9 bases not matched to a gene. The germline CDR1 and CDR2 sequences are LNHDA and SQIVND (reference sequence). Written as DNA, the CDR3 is TGTGCCAGTAGGGCGGGACTAGCGGGAGGAGGAATCGGGGAGCTGTTTTTT. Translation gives CASRAGLAGGGIGELFF.

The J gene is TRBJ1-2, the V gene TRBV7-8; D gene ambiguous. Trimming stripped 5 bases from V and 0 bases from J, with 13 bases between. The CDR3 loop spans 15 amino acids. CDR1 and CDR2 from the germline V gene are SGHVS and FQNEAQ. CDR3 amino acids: CASSPRGRTNYGYTF. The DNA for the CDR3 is TGTGCCAGCAGCCCGCGAGGCCGGACTAACTATGGCTACACCTTC.

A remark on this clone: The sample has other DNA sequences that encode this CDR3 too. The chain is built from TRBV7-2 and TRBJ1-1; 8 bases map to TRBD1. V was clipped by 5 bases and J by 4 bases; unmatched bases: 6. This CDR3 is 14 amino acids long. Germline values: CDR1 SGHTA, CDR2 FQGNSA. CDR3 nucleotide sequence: TGTGCCAGCAGCCGCGACAGGGGAGGCACTGAAGCTTTCTTT. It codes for CASSRDRGGTEAFF.

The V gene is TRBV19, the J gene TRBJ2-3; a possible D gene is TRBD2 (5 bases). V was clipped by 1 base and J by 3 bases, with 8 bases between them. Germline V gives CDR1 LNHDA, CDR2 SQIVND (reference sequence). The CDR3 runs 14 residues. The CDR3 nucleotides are TGTGCCAGTAGTATAGGAGGGAGTACAGATACGCAGTATTTT. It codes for CASSIGGSTDTQYF.

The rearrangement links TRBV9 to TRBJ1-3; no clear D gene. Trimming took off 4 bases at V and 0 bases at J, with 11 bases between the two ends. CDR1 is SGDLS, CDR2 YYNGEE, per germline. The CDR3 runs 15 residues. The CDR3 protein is CASSPGWISGNTIYF. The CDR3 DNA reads TGTGCCAGCAGCCCCGGATGGATCTCTGGAAACACCATATATTTT.

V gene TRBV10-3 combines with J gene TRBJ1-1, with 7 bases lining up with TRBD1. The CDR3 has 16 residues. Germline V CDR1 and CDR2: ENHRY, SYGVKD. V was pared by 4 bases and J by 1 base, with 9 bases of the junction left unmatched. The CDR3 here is CAISAPTGTGNTEAFF. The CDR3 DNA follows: TGTGCCATCAGTGCCCCGACAGGGACTGGGAACACTGAAGCTTTCTTT.

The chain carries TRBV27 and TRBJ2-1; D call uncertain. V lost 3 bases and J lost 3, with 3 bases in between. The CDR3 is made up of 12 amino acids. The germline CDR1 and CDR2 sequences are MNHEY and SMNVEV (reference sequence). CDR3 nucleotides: TGTGCCAGCAGTTTCCTCTACAATGAGCAGTTCTTC. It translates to CASSFLYNEQFF.

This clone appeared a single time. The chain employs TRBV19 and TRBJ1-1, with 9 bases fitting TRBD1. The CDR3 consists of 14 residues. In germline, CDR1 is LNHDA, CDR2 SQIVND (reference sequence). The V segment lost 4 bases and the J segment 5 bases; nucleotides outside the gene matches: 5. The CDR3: CASSKGQGGTEAFF. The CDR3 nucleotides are TGTGCCAGTAGTAAGGGACAGGGAGGAACTGAAGCTTTCTTT. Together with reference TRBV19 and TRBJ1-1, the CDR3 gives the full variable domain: DGGITQSPKYLFRKEGQNVTLSCEQNLNHDAMYWYRQDPGQGLRLIYYSQIVNDFQKGDIAEGYSVSREKKESFPLTVTSAQKNPTAFYLCASSKGQGGTEAFFGQGTRLTVV.

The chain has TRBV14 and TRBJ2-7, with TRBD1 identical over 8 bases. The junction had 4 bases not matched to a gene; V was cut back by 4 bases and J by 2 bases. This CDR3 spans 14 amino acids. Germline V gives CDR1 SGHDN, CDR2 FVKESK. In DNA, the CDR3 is TGTGCCAGCAGCCCCGGGACAGGTCCCTACGAGCAGTACTTC. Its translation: CASSPGTGPYEQYF.

The CDR3 DNA reads as TGTGCCAGCAGCTCGGGACTAGCGGGTTCCTACCAAGAGACCCAGTACTTC. Translating gives CASSSGLAGSYQETQYF. The chain is built from TRBV7-7 and TRBJ2-5; 12 bases match TRBD2. Germline trimming cut 4 bases from V and 0 bases from J; bases unmatched to any gene: 6. The germline V gene encodes CDR1 SSHAT and CDR2 FNYEAQ (reference sequence). The CDR3 spans 17 residues.

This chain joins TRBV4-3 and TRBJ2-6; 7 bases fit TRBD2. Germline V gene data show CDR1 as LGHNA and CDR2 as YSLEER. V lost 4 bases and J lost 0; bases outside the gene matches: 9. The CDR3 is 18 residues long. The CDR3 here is CASSPRAAGISGANVLTF. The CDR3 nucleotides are TGCGCCAGCAGCCCAAGGGCAGCGGGGATCTCTGGGGCCAACGTCCTGACTTTC.

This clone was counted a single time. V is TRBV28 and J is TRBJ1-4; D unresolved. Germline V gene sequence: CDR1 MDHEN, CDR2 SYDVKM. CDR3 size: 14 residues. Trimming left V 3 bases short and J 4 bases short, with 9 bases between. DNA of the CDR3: TGTGCCAGCAGTTTGGCTGGGGTTAATGAAAAACTGTTTTTT. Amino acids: CASSLAGVNEKLFF.

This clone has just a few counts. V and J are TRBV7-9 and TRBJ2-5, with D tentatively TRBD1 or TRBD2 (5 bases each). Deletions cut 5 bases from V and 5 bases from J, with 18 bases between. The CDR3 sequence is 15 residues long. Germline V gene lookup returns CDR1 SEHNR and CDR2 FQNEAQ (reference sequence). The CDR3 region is CASSPGTPQRETQYF. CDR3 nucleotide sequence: TGTGCCAGCAGCCCAGGGACCCCCCAGAGGGAGACCCAGTACTTC. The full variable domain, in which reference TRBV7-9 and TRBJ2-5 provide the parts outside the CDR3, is DTGVSQNPRHKITKRGQNVTFRCDPISEHNRLYWYRQTLGQGPEFLTYFQNEAQLEKSRLLSDRFSAERPKGSFSTLEIQRTEQGDSAMYLCASSPGTPQRETQYFGPGTRLLVL.

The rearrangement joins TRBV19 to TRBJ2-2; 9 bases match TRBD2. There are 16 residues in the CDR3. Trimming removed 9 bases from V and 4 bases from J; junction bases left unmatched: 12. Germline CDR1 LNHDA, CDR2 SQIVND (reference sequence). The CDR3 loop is CASRAGGGAGTGELFF. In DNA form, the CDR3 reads TGTGCCAGCCGAGCTGGCGGGGGGGCCGGCACCGGGGAGCTGTTTTTT.

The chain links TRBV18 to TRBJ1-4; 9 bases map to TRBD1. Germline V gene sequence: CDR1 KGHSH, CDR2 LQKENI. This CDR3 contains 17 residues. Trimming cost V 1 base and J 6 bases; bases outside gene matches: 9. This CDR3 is CASSPRSGGQGDEKLFF. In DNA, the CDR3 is TGTGCCAGCTCACCACGGTCCGGGGGACAGGGAGATGAAAAACTGTTTTTT.

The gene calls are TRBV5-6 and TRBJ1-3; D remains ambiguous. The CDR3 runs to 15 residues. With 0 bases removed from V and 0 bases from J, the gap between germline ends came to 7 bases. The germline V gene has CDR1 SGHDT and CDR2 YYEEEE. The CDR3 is CASSLELNSGNTIYF. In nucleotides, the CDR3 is TGTGCCAGCAGCTTGGAACTGAACTCTGGAAACACCATATATTTT.

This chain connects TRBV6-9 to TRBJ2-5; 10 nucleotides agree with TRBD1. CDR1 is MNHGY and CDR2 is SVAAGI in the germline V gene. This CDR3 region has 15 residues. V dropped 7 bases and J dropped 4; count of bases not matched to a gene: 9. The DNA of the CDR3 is TGTGCCAGCAAGACGACAGGGGGCGGTTTAGAGACCCAGTACTTC. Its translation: CASKTTGGGLETQYF.

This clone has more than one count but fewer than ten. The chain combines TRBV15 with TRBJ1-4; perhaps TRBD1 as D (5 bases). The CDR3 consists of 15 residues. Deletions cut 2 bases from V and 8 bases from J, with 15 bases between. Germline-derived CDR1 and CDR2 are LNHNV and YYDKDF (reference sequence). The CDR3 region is CATSRLGRGTEKLFF. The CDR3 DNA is TGTGCCACCAGCAGACTTGGACGTGGGACGGAAAAACTGTTTTTT.